The rows below give T cell receptor beta chains drawn from one sample of a study of T cell repertoires in cytomegalovirus infection. TCRdb reprocessed the reads with MiXCR, giving one entry per CDR3 protein. The sample lists hundreds of thousands of distinct CDR3 sequences, about 33% occurring once. These receptors have no known antigen. The starting material was cultured PBMCs, obtained from culture after CMV antigen stimulation. The receptors were gathered from a human donor in good health (CMV status not recorded). Some clones in this sample may be carry-over from other donors' samples. Each CDR3 is given without its conserved first and last residue. Each record gives: clone size, J gene, V gene, CDR3 protein. Some rows mark clone size as missing; the rest say once, few, many or name a class of expanded clone.

clone size: few; J gene: TRBJ2-1; V gene: TRBV2; CDR3 protein: ASSVSSREGLAQTSYNEQF
clone size: few; J gene: TRBJ2-7; V gene: TRBV25-1; CDR3 protein: ASSDPPLRDREGHEQY
clone size: NA; J gene: TRBJ2-3; V gene: TRBV11-2; CDR3 protein: ASSPQGLLDTQY
clone size: few; J gene: TRBJ1-1; V gene: TRBV14; CDR3 protein: ASSQDSHKAVEAF
clone size: NA; J gene: TRBJ1-4; V gene: TRBV2; CDR3 protein: ASTFRQVATNEKLF
clone size: few; J gene: TRBJ2-1; V gene: TRBV7-7; CDR3 protein: ASSLNPAGGNEQF
clone size: few; J gene: TRBJ2-2; V gene: TRBV6-2/TRBV6-3; CDR3 protein: ASHDSGGTGELF
clone size: NA; J gene: TRBJ2-1; V gene: TRBV6-2/TRBV6-3; CDR3 protein: ASNEQADEQF
clone size: NA; J gene: TRBJ2-2; V gene: TRBV6-6; CDR3 protein: ASSYSRLYGELF
clone size: NA; J gene: TRBJ1-5; V gene: TRBV4-1; CDR3 protein: ASSSEVGNQPQH
clone size: NA; J gene: TRBJ1-4; V gene: TRBV7-9; CDR3 protein: ASSRDRGSNEKLF
clone size: NA; J gene: TRBJ2-7; V gene: TRBV14; CDR3 protein: ASSATGTSQRGEQY
clone size: NA; J gene: TRBJ2-7; V gene: TRBV4-3; CDR3 protein: ASSLYPGSDYEQY
clone size: few; J gene: TRBJ1-2; V gene: TRBV6-5; CDR3 protein: ASSYSVQGLGYT
clone size: NA; J gene: TRBJ2-1; V gene: TRBV7-9; CDR3 protein: AGGNEQF
clone size: NA; J gene: TRBJ2-5; V gene: TRBV10-3; CDR3 protein: AISPGGGQETQY
clone size: NA; J gene: TRBJ2-5; V gene: TRBV7-8; CDR3 protein: ASSLGRREGRETQY
clone size: few; J gene: TRBJ2-5; V gene: TRBV7-2; CDR3 protein: ASSLAGGGFLGVETQY
clone size: NA; J gene: TRBJ2-1; V gene: TRBV7-2; CDR3 protein: ASSPFASGGVGDEQF
clone size: few; J gene: TRBJ1-1; V gene: TRBV14; CDR3 protein: ASSQRTGGRTEAF